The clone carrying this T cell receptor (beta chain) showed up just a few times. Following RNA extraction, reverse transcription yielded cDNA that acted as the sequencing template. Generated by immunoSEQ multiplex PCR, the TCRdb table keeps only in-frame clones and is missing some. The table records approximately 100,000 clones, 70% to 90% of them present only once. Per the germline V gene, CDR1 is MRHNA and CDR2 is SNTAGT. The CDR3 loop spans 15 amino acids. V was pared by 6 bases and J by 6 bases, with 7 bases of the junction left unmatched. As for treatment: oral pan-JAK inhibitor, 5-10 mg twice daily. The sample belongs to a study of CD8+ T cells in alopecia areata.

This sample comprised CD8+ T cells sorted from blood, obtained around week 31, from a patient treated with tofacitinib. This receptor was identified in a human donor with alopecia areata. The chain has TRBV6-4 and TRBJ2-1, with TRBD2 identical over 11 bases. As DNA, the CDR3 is TGTGCCAGCAGCACTAGCGGGGGAGACCCCAATGAGCAGTTCTTC. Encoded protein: CASSTSGGDPNEQFF.